These 24 T cell receptor beta chains were sequenced from one sample in a study of blood T cell repertoires in COVID-19. Only in-frame clones appear in the TCRdb table, and some are missing; sequencing was by immunoSEQ multiplex PCR. The sample records 360,000 or so clones, about nine tenths being singletons. Sequenced sample: PBMCs or T cells enriched from blood (not recorded which). Receptors originate from a woman aged 25 to 45 who had been exposed to COVID-19.

The rearrangement links TRBV5-6 to TRBJ1-2; D is unclear. The CDR3 has 15 amino acids. Germline V gene data show CDR1 as SGHDT and CDR2 as YYEEEE. Trimming pared 6 bases from V and 5 bases from J, leaving 20 bases between. The CDR3 spells CASILGPATMYGYTF. CDR3 nucleotides: TGTGCCAGCATCCTTGGGCCGGCTACCATGTATGGCTACACCTTC. Supplemented by reference TRBV5-6 and TRBJ1-2, the full variable domain reads DAGVTQSPTHLIKTRGQQVTLRCSPKSGHDTVSWYQQALGQGPQFIFQYYEEEERQRGNFPDRFSGHQFPNYSSELNVNALLLGDSALYLCASILGPATMYGYTFGSGTRLTVV.

This chain joins TRBV19 and TRBJ2-7; D gene uncertain. The CDR3 has 14 residues. Per the germline V gene, CDR1 is LNHDA and CDR2 is SQIVND (reference sequence). Trimming took 5 bases from V and 4 from J, leaving 15 bases between them. CDR3 nucleotide sequence: TGTGCCAGTAGTCCCCACAGCCATCAATACGAGCAGTACTTC. It specifies CASSPHSHQYEQYF.

This clone was found once. The genes are TRBV28 and TRBJ2-1, with D possibly being TRBD1 (6 bases). The CDR3 contains 16 residues. The germline gives CDR1 MDHEN, CDR2 SYDVKM. V lost 1 base and J 3 bases, leaving 13 bases between the germline ends. CDR3 nucleotides: TGTGCCAGCAGTTTATTGGCAGGGGAACGCTACAATGAGCAGTTCTTC. As protein: CASSLLAGERYNEQFF.

This clone was seen more than once but under ten times. This chain joins TRBV9 and TRBJ2-7; perhaps TRBD2 as D (5 bases). The CDR3 spans 18 residues. CDR1 is SGDLS and CDR2 is YYNGEE in the germline V gene. Deletions cut 4 bases from V and 6 bases from J, with 29 bases between. CDR3 amino acids: CASSPVDTGGGGRGEQYF. CDR3 coding DNA: TGTGCCAGCAGCCCGGTAGATACGGGCGGTGGCGGCCGGGGCGAGCAGTACTTC.

The chain couples TRBV24-1 to TRBJ2-2; 7 positions match TRBD1. After removal of 4 bases from V and 2 bases from J, the junction contained 3 bases not matched to a gene. The CDR3 has 15 residues. Germline-derived CDR1 and CDR2 are KGHDR and SFDVKD. DNA of the CDR3: TGTGCCACCAGTGACAGGGGGTTAAACACCGGGGAGCTGTTTTTT. Encoded protein: CATSDRGLNTGELFF.

The chain combines TRBV5-4 with TRBJ1-2, with 7 bases identical to TRBD1. The CDR3 is 15 residues long. CDR1 is SGHNT and CDR2 is YYREEE in the germline V gene (reference sequence). V shed 3 bases, J shed 1 base, and the junction held 6 bases outside the gene matches. DNA of the CDR3: TGTGCCAGCAGCTCCGGGACAGCACTTAACTATGGCTACACCTTC. It specifies CASSSGTALNYGYTF.

This chain joins TRBV4-2 and TRBJ2-3, with D perhaps TRBD2 (5 bases). V lost 0 bases, J lost 3 bases, and 10 bases lay in between. The CDR3 is 15 residues long. Germline CDR1 and CDR2: LGHNA and YNFKEQ. The CDR3 loop reads CASSQDGIGTDTQYF. The CDR3 bases are TGTGCCAGCAGCCAAGACGGGATTGGAACAGATACGCAGTATTTT.

The rearrangement links TRBV7-2 to TRBJ2-7; 14 nucleotides line up with TRBD2. This CDR3 is built from 18 residues. CDR1 is SGHTA, CDR2 FQGNSA, per germline. V lost 2 bases, J lost 4 bases, and 10 bases stayed unmatched. CDR3 nucleotides: TGTGCCAGCAGCTTACGGATTGGACTAGCGGGAGGAATGTACGAGCAGTACTTC. It specifies CASSLRIGLAGGMYEQYF.

The chain links TRBV10-1 to TRBJ2-7; tentatively, D is TRBD2 (5 bases). V was pared by 0 bases and J by 6 bases, with 15 bases between. The CDR3 runs 15 residues. Looked up from germline, CDR1 is WNHNN and CDR2 is SYGVQD (reference sequence). This CDR3 reads CASSESGGGVFEQYF. The CDR3 region has the DNA TGCGCCAGCAGTGAGTCTGGCGGAGGAGTATTCGAGCAGTACTTC.

The rearrangement uses TRBV28 and TRBJ2-5, with TRBD1 as a possible D gene (8 bases). Germline loops: CDR1 MDHEN, CDR2 SYDVKM. This CDR3 contains 14 residues. Trimming cost V 4 bases and J 5 bases, with 14 bases left between them. CDR3 sequence reads: CASSYRGGGETQYF. The CDR3 bases are TGTGCCAGCAGTTACAGGGGGGGAGGTGAGACCCAGTACTTC.

The chain carries TRBV19 and TRBJ2-7; D may be TRBD1 (5 bases). The CDR3 sequence is 14 residues long. Germline loops: CDR1 LNHDA, CDR2 SQIVND (reference sequence). Trimming took off 3 bases at V and 3 bases at J, with 12 bases between the two ends. The CDR3 sequence is CASSMGGQVYEQYF. The CDR3 region has the DNA TGTGCCAGTAGTATGGGCGGACAAGTCTACGAGCAGTACTTC.

The CDR3 reads CASSLWPPPGQGSYEQYF. The CDR3, as DNA: TGTGCCAGCAGTTTATGGCCCCCGCCGGGACAGGGTTCCTACGAGCAGTACTTC. The chain is built from TRBV28 and TRBJ2-7; 9 bases line up with TRBD1. The J segment lost 1 base and the V segment lost 0 bases, leaving 10 bases of the junction unmatched. The CDR3 runs to 18 residues. CDR1 is MDHEN and CDR2 is SYDVKM in the germline V gene.

The V and J genes are TRBV12-3 or TRBV12-4 and TRBJ2-7, with D unresolved. V gave up 6 bases and J gave up 4 bases, with 10 bases separating them. The CDR3 has 12 residues. For the CDR3, the DNA is TGTGCCAGCAGCCCTAGTTATTACGAGCAGTACTTC. Translating gives CASSPSYYEQYF.

This sequence joins TRBV10-1 and TRBJ2-2, with 9 bases lining up with TRBD2. The CDR3 covers 15 residues. CDR1 and CDR2 (germline): WNHNN, SYGVQD (reference sequence). V shed 4 bases and J 1 base; nucleotides not matched to a gene: 1. The CDR3 bases are TGCGCCAGCAGTGTTAGCGGGGGGAACACCGGGGAGCTGTTTTTT. Encoded protein: CASSVSGGNTGELFF.

To note about this clone: This sample also contains other DNA sequences that code for the same CDR3. The V gene is TRBV11-2, the J gene TRBJ2-1; 9 bases are shared with TRBD2. Trimming at V came to 5 bases and at J to 2 bases, leaving 7 bases not matched to a gene. The CDR3 has 16 residues. Germline-derived CDR1 and CDR2 are SGHAT and FQNNGV. The CDR3 loop reads CASSLRLAEPYNEQFF. The CDR3 nucleotides read TGTGCCAGCAGCCTACGACTAGCGGAACCCTACAATGAGCAGTTCTTC.

The gene calls are TRBV9 and TRBJ1-6; 8 bases map to TRBD1. This CDR3 is 15 amino acids long. The trim removed 4 bases at V and 7 bases at J, leaving 7 bases unmatched. Germline assignment: CDR1 SGDLS and CDR2 YYNGEE. The CDR3 reads CASSPAGTGNSPLHF. The CDR3 coding sequence is TGTGCCAGCAGCCCGGCCGGGACAGGCAATTCACCCCTCCACTTT.

As regards this clone: One end of the junction fails to match germline, which may point to a read error. The chain employs TRBV9 and TRBJ2-7; no clear D. The CDR3 covers 13 residues. Per the germline V gene, CDR1 is SGDLS and CDR2 is YYNGEE. CDR3 loop: CASSVAYSHEQYF. The CDR3 bases are TGTGCCAGCAGCGTAGCGTACTCCCACGAGCAGTACTTC.

This clone came up a few times. The rearrangement links TRBV6-6 to TRBJ1-2; the D gene is possibly TRBD1 (6 bases). This CDR3 is 13 amino acids long. The V end was cut by 7 bases, the J end by 5 bases, with 14 bases between. Germline-derived CDR1 and CDR2 are MNHNY and SVGAGI (reference sequence). The CDR3 is CASTPGHKYGYTF. In DNA, the CDR3 is TGTGCCAGCACCCCGGGACACAAATATGGCTACACCTTC.

V usage is TRBV5-1 and J usage is TRBJ2-7; 10 nucleotides match TRBD2. V shed 3 bases and J 3 bases; nucleotides not matched to a gene: 12. Germline V gene lookup returns CDR1 SGHRS and CDR2 YFSETQ. The CDR3 is 17 amino acids. CDR3: CASSWGVTSGPDYEQYF. DNA of the CDR3: TGCGCCAGCAGCTGGGGGGTGACTAGCGGGCCTGACTACGAGCAGTACTTC. The full variable domain, rest sourced from reference TRBV5-1 and TRBJ2-7, is KAGVTQTPRYLIKTRGQQVTLSCSPISGHRSVSWYQQTPGQGLQFLFEYFSETQRNKGNFPGRFSGRQFSNSRSEMNVSTLELGDSALYLCASSWGVTSGPDYEQYFGPGTRLTVT.

The chain combines TRBV7-9 with TRBJ1-2; the D is unclear. The CDR3 has 12 amino acids. The germline V gene has CDR1 SEHNR and CDR2 FQNEAQ (reference sequence). V shed 5 bases and J shed 4 bases, with 8 bases lying between them. The CDR3 DNA reads as TGTGCCAGCAGCAAAGTCCTCTATGGCTACACCTTC. Residues: CASSKVLYGYTF.

The chain combines TRBV9 with TRBJ2-1, with 7 positions matching TRBD1. V was clipped by 1 base and J by 5 bases; unmatched bases: 6. CDR1 and CDR2 (germline): SGDLS, YYNGEE. This CDR3 contains 15 residues. The CDR3 DNA follows: TGTGCCAGCAGCGTACGGGGACAGCCTCACAATGAGCAGTTCTTC. It encodes CASSVRGQPHNEQFF.

The chain couples TRBV4-2 to TRBJ2-3; 10 bases fit TRBD2. The J segment lost 2 bases and the V segment lost 4 bases, leaving 3 bases of the junction unmatched. The germline V gene has CDR1 LGHNA and CDR2 YNFKEQ. The CDR3 consists of 15 residues. CDR3 region: CASSPGLADTDTQYF. CDR3 sequence (DNA): TGTGCCAGCAGCCCCGGACTAGCGGACACAGATACGCAGTATTTT.

The chain couples TRBV9 to TRBJ1-6, with 8 bases lining up with TRBD1. Germline-derived CDR1 and CDR2 are SGDLS and YYNGEE. This CDR3 contains 16 residues. Trimming at V came to 3 bases and at J to 9 bases, leaving 11 bases not matched to a gene. The CDR3 DNA reads as TGTGCCAGCAGCGGAATCGACAGGGGTTTAAGTTCACCCCTCCACTTT. Translated: CASSGIDRGLSSPLHF. The full variable domain, rest sourced from reference TRBV9 and TRBJ1-6, is DSGVTQTPKHLITATGQRVTLRCSPRSGDLSVYWYQQSLDQGLQFLIQYYNGEERAKGNILERFSAQQFPDLHSELNLSSLELGDSALYFCASSGIDRGLSSPLHFGNGTRLTVT.

This rearrangement joins TRBV27 to TRBJ2-7; 8 bases line up with TRBD1. J was trimmed by 3 bases and V by 2 bases; bases with no gene match: 6. CDR1 is MNHEY, CDR2 SMNVEV, per germline (reference sequence). The CDR3 is 15 amino acids. The CDR3 DNA reads TGTGCCAGCAGTTTAATCGGGACAGGAGTCTACGAGCAGTACTTC. Protein: CASSLIGTGVYEQYF.